The 31 T cell receptor beta chains below all came from one sample that was sequenced in a study of cytomegalovirus exposure and HLA in healthy donors. The PCR used 60 Vbeta and 13 Jbeta primers. Here immunoSEQ multiplex PCR was the method, and the copy in TCRdb shows in-frame clones only, minus some. The table has 200,000 or so clones, over 70% seen once. What was sequenced was PBMCs. The origin of the receptors is a woman between 18 and 30 years old in good health and CMV-seropositive.

The V call is TRBV5-4, the J call TRBJ2-1; 9 bases line up with TRBD2. V lost 2 bases to trimming and J lost 7 bases; unmatched junction nucleotides: 7. The germline CDR1 and CDR2 sequences are SGHNT and YYREEE (reference sequence). CDR3 size: 15 residues. The CDR3 spells CASSLTLAGANEQFF. The CDR3 region has the DNA TGTGCCAGCAGCTTAACTTTAGCGGGGGCGAATGAGCAGTTCTTC.

The CDR3: CASREGGNTGELFF. The CDR3 coding sequence is TGTGCCAGCAGAGAAGGGGGGAACACCGGGGAGCTGTTTTTT. J is TRBJ2-2 and V is TRBV6-5; tentatively, D is TRBD1 (6 bases). The length of the CDR3 is 14 residues. The germline V gene encodes CDR1 MNHEY and CDR2 SVGAGI. V gave up 6 bases and J gave up 1 base, with 9 bases separating them.

The chain combines TRBV21-1 with TRBJ2-4; the table's D call, TRBD2, has no DNA check behind it. TRBV21-1 constitutes a pseudogene. The CDR3 length is 14 residues. CDR3 region: CASRWGLAKNIQYF. DNA of the CDR3: TGTGCCAGCAGGTGGGGACTAGCCAAAAACATTCAGTACTTC.

This sequence joins TRBV7-9 and TRBJ2-7; D remains unclear. CDR1 is SEHNR, CDR2 FQNEAQ, per germline (reference sequence). CDR3 length: 12 residues. Trimming cost V 4 bases and J 8 bases, with 12 bases left between them. Written as DNA, the CDR3 is TGTGCCAGCAGCTCTCCAAACACCCAGCAGTACTTC. It is translated as CASSSPNTQQYF.

This clone was detected only once. The rearrangement joins TRBV10-2 to TRBJ2-7; 7 nucleotides match TRBD1. CDR1 is WSHSY, CDR2 SAAADI, per germline. This CDR3 is built from 11 residues. J lost 4 bases, V lost 10 bases, and 4 bases had no gene match. The DNA of the CDR3 is TGCGCCATTAAACAGGGGTACGAGCAGTACTTC. It codes for CAIKQGYEQYF.

This clone was recorded a few times. One end of the junction is discordant with germline, which a read error may explain. CDR3 nucleotide sequence: TGTGCTAGCAGCCCGGGGGTAGCGGGGGGGCCAGAGACCCAGTACTTC. Its protein product is CASSPGVAGGPETQYF. The chain couples TRBV7-7 to TRBJ2-5; the match to TRBD2 covers 11 bases. Germline V gene lookup returns CDR1 SSHAT and CDR2 FNYEAQ (reference sequence). This CDR3 contains 16 residues.

The V gene is TRBV7-3, the J gene TRBJ1-5; tentative D call: TRBD1 (5 bases). Trimming cost V 4 bases and J 0 bases, with 16 bases left between them. This CDR3 region has 17 residues. Germline CDR1 is SGHTA and CDR2 is FQGTGA. The CDR3: CASSSTEGAYSNQPQHF. Written as DNA, the CDR3 is TGTGCCAGCAGCTCGACCGAAGGGGCGTATAGCAATCAGCCCCAGCATTTT.

The chain combines TRBV4-3 with TRBJ2-2, with TRBD1 matching 10 bases. Germline CDR1 and CDR2: LGHNA and YSLEER. This CDR3 comprises 18 residues. Trimming cost V 6 bases and J 4 bases; bases outside gene matches: 14. The CDR3 is CASSQPPGQGPFTGELFF. For the CDR3, the DNA is TGCGCCAGCAGTCAGCCACCGGGACAGGGGCCTTTCACCGGGGAGCTGTTTTTT.

A single count supports this clone. The chain uses TRBV11-3 and TRBJ2-3; 15 nucleotides align to TRBD2. Germline V gene lookup returns CDR1 SGHNT and CDR2 YENEEA. V dropped 5 bases and J dropped 5; count of bases not matched to a gene: 8. This CDR3 has 17 amino acids. The CDR3 coding sequence is TGTGCCAGCAGCCCCTCGGAGGGACTAGCGGGGGGAGATACGCAGTATTTT. Translated: CASSPSEGLAGGDTQYF. The full variable domain, with the rest looked up from reference TRBV11-3 and TRBJ2-3, is EAGVVQSPRYKIIEKKQPVAFWCNPISGHNTLYWYLQNLGQGPELLIRYENEEAVDDSQLPKDRFSAERLKGVDSTLKIQPAELGDSAVYLCASSPSEGLAGGDTQYFGPGTRLTVL.

In its sample, this clone was seen once. The CDR3 sequence: CASSPRRGETQYF. The CDR3, as DNA: TGTGCCAGCAGCCCACGAAGGGGGGAGACCCAGTACTTC. This rearrangement joins TRBV7-3 to TRBJ2-5, with D possibly matching TRBD1 (6 bases). Looked up from germline, CDR1 is SGHTA and CDR2 is FQGTGA. This CDR3 contains 13 residues. V was cut by 5 bases and J by 5 bases, with 12 bases left in between.

The chain joins TRBV7-9 to TRBJ2-7; the D gene is possibly TRBD1 (5 bases). V gave up 6 bases and J gave up 2 bases, with 8 bases separating them. The germline V gene encodes CDR1 SEHNR and CDR2 FQNEAQ (reference sequence). The CDR3 is made up of 12 amino acids. The CDR3 nucleotides are TGTGCCAGCAGGCAGGGTCCCTACGAGCAGTACTTC. Amino acids: CASRQGPYEQYF.

The table lists this clone with a count of one. This chain links TRBV2 with TRBJ2-7; 13 nucleotides align to TRBD2. Germline V lookup: CDR1 SNHLY, CDR2 FYNNEI. The CDR3 has 20 amino acids. Trimming took 4 bases from V and 5 from J; bases not matched to a gene: 20. The CDR3 DNA is TGTGCCAGCAGTGCAAGATCCACTAGCGGGGGGGCAGTGTTAGGCAACGAGCAGTACTTC. This codes for CASSARSTSGGAVLGNEQYF.

For this clone: The same CDR3 arises from other DNA sequences in this sample as well. This chain connects TRBV9 to TRBJ2-1; 12 bases agree with TRBD2. The CDR3 totals 15 residues. The trim removed 2 bases at V and 4 bases at J, leaving 1 base unmatched. CDR1 is SGDLS, CDR2 YYNGEE, per germline. CDR3 protein: CASSVGTSGYNEQFF. CDR3 in DNA: TGTGCCAGCAGCGTGGGGACTAGCGGGTACAATGAGCAGTTCTTC.

The chain combines TRBV5-1 with TRBJ2-2; D call uncertain. Germline lookup yields CDR1 SGHRS and CDR2 YFSETQ. V shed 5 bases and J shed 1 base, with 15 bases lying between them. The CDR3 is made up of 16 amino acids. Here the CDR3 DNA reads TGCGCCAGCAGTCGGTCCCCGACACAGAACACCGGGGAGCTGTTTTTT. Translated, it gives CASSRSPTQNTGELFF.

The genes are TRBV6-6 and TRBJ1-6; D possibly corresponds to TRBD1 (5 bases). CDR1 and CDR2 (germline): MNHNY, SVGAGI (reference sequence). V shed 2 bases and J shed 8 bases, with 10 bases lying between them. This CDR3 contains 14 residues. CDR3 sequence reads: CASSYRQGDSPLHF. In nucleotides, the CDR3 is TGTGCCAGCAGTTACCGCCAGGGTGATTCACCCCTCCACTTT.

There are a few counts of this clone. The chain carries TRBV5-1 and TRBJ2-3; TRBD2 agrees at 10 bases. Germline V gene sequence: CDR1 SGHRS, CDR2 YFSETQ. The CDR3 has 14 residues. Unmatched junction bases numbered 4, after V lost 4 bases and J lost 5 bases. CDR3 DNA: TGCGCCAGCAGCAGCGGGGGGGTCCGAGATACGCAGTATTTT. Protein product: CASSSGGVRDTQYF.

The chain couples TRBV28 to TRBJ1-5; TRBD1 agrees at 12 bases. CDR1 is MDHEN, CDR2 SYDVKM, per germline. The trim removed 3 bases at V and 0 bases at J, leaving 6 bases unmatched. CDR3 length equals 18 residues. CDR3 DNA sequence: TGTGCCAGCAGTTTCGGGACAGGGGGCTACATTAGCAATCAGCCCCAGCATTTT. Translated, it gives CASSFGTGGYISNQPQHF.

This chain uses TRBV6-1 with TRBJ2-7, with TRBD1 as a possible D gene (5 bases). Germline loops: CDR1 MNHNS, CDR2 SASEGT. This CDR3 has 16 amino acids. The V end lost 4 bases, the J end lost 3 bases, and 19 bases lay between the germline ends. This CDR3 is CASSAETARRIYEQYF. The CDR3 bases are TGTGCCAGCAGTGCAGAGACAGCACGGCGGATCTACGAGCAGTACTTC.

V usage is TRBV28 and J usage is TRBJ1-2; D is unclear. The length of the CDR3 is 15 residues. Per the germline V gene, CDR1 is MDHEN and CDR2 is SYDVKM. V gave up 3 bases and J gave up 2 bases, with 13 bases separating them. The chain's CDR3 is CASSFIARKNYGYTF. For the CDR3, the DNA is TGTGCCAGCAGTTTTATTGCGAGGAAAAACTATGGCTACACCTTC.

The rearrangement uses TRBV27 and TRBJ1-5, with D perhaps TRBD1 (6 bases). CDR1 MNHEY and CDR2 SMNVEV come from the germline V gene (reference sequence). CDR3 length: 14 amino acids. V was shortened by 4 bases and J by 4 bases, with 11 bases between the two germline ends. The CDR3 protein is CASSSRGGNQPQHF. CDR3 DNA: TGTGCCAGCAGTTCCAGGGGTGGAAATCAGCCCCAGCATTTT.

This sequence joins TRBV7-9 and TRBJ1-1; 7 bases line up with TRBD1. This CDR3 has 19 amino acids. Unmatched junction bases numbered 18, after V lost 5 bases and J lost 0 bases. Looked up from germline, CDR1 is SEHNR and CDR2 is FQNEAQ (reference sequence). Here the CDR3 reads CASSPARWSGGPMNTEAFF. For the CDR3, the DNA is TGTGCCAGCAGCCCCGCGCGATGGTCAGGGGGACCAATGAACACTGAAGCTTTCTTT.

V gene TRBV6-6 combines with J gene TRBJ2-1, with TRBD1 identical over 8 bases. This CDR3 has 15 residues. V was pared by 6 bases and J by 7 bases, with 11 bases of the junction left unmatched. In germline, CDR1 is MNHNY, CDR2 SVGAGI (reference sequence). The CDR3 bases are TGTGCCAGCAGGCCCCCAGGGGGCGAAGGTAATGAGCAGTTCTTC. Its translation is CASRPPGGEGNEQFF.

The genes are TRBV4-1 and TRBJ1-2, with D uncertain. Deletions cut 4 bases from V and 0 bases from J, with 18 bases between. This CDR3 spans 17 amino acids. The germline V gene has CDR1 MGHRA and CDR2 YSYEKL. DNA of the CDR3: TGCGCCAGCAGCCTGCCAACCTCGAGGAGTGCTAACTATGGCTACACCTTC. It codes for CASSLPTSRSANYGYTF.

V usage is TRBV4-1 and J usage is TRBJ1-2; maybe TRBD1 (5 bases). V lost 1 base to trimming and J lost 0 bases, with 9 bases between them. Germline V gene data show CDR1 as MGHRA and CDR2 as YSYEKL. This CDR3 spans 15 amino acids. The CDR3 DNA reads as TGCGCCAGCAGCCAAGCAGAGACAGCTAACTATGGCTACACCTTC. It is translated as CASSQAETANYGYTF.

This clone was found a few times. The V and J genes are TRBV7-8 and TRBJ2-7; 7 positions agree with TRBD2. The CDR3 covers 14 residues. Germline CDR1 SGHVS, CDR2 FQNEAQ. Trimming removed 5 bases from V and 2 bases from J; junction bases left unmatched: 6. CDR3 DNA sequence: TGTGCCAGCAGCCCGGGTGGGAGGGCCTACGAGCAGTACGTC. This codes for CASSPGGRAYEQYV.

This chain uses TRBV7-3 with TRBJ2-5, with 8 positions matching TRBD2. J gave up 1 base and V 1 base, and 5 bases lay outside the gene matches. The CDR3 consists of 16 residues. The V gene's germline CDR1 is SGHTA and CDR2 FQGTGA. DNA for the CDR3: TGTGCCAGCAGCTTAATGGCGGGGGGCCCCCAAGAGACCCAGTACTTC. Protein product: CASSLMAGGPQETQYF. The variable domain in full, with the rest retrieved from reference TRBV7-3 and TRBJ2-5, is GAGVSQTPSNKVTEKGKYVELRCDPISGHTALYWYRQSLGQGPEFLIYFQGTGAADDSGLPNDRFFAVRPEGSVSTLKIQRTERGDSAVYLCASSLMAGGPQETQYFGPGTRLLVL.

The J gene is TRBJ1-4, the V gene TRBV4-2, with D hard to call. V was trimmed by 1 base and J by 12 bases, leaving 15 bases between them. The CDR3 length is 14 residues. Germline V lookup: CDR1 LGHNA, CDR2 YNFKEQ. Written as DNA, the CDR3 is TGTGCCAGCAGCCAAGTGTACGGAGGATGGGAACTGTTTTTT. Protein: CASSQVYGGWELFF.

The chain carries TRBV18 and TRBJ1-2; no reliable D call. Germline CDR1 and CDR2: KGHSH and LQKENI. This CDR3 is 13 amino acids long. V lost 2 bases and J 4 bases, leaving 8 bases between the germline ends. The CDR3 DNA reads TGTGCCAGCTCACCAGATGAGGCCTATGGCTACACCTTC. Its protein product is CASSPDEAYGYTF.

This clone has a count of ten or more. V usage is TRBV19 and J usage is TRBJ1-5, with TRBD1 as a possible D gene (5 bases). CDR1 is LNHDA and CDR2 is SQIVND in the germline V gene (reference sequence). The CDR3 extends over 13 amino acids. V shed 5 bases and J shed 6 bases, with 11 bases lying between them. Here the CDR3 DNA reads TGTGCCAGTAGTCTGCAGGGACTTCAGCCCCAGCATTTT. Its protein is CASSLQGLQPQHF.

The chain is built from TRBV18 and TRBJ2-1; D unclear. Germline values: CDR1 KGHSH, CDR2 LQKENI. This CDR3 has 13 residues. Trimming removed 0 bases from V and 5 bases from J, with 5 bases in between. CDR3 bases: TGTGCCAGCTCACCACCTCAAAACAATGAGCAGTTCTTC. Its protein is CASSPPQNNEQFF.

The chain combines TRBV27 with TRBJ2-1, with D maybe TRBD2 (5 bases). The CDR3 consists of 15 residues. The germline V gene has CDR1 MNHEY and CDR2 SMNVEV (reference sequence). V was clipped by 3 bases and J by 6 bases, with 15 bases between them. CDR3 coding DNA: TGTGCCAGCAGTTTCCGAACAGCAGGAGGCAATGAGCAGTTCTTC. Its translation: CASSFRTAGGNEQFF.